A selection of T cell receptor beta chains follows, all from one sample in a study of shared clonotypes between healthy human individuals. TCRdb's table, derived via immunoSEQ multiplex PCR, lists solely in-frame clones and lacks some. The data show around 700,000 clones, about 78% seen once. The source material was memory CD4+ T cells sorted from blood. All receptors come from a woman aged 25 to 45 in good health. Both conserved end residues are trimmed from each CDR3.

V gene: TRBV19
J gene: TRBJ1-5
CDR3 protein: ASNGYNQPQH

V gene: TRBV2
J gene: TRBJ2-2
CDR3 protein: ASKLGTATGELF

V gene: TRBV28
J gene: TRBJ1-4
CDR3 protein: ASSSQTGGGEKLF

V gene: TRBV28
J gene: TRBJ2-7
CDR3 protein: RSGSSAYEQY

V gene: TRBV30
J gene: TRBJ2-4
CDR3 protein: AWDSKGLAKNIQY

V gene: TRBV7-8
J gene: TRBJ1-3
CDR3 protein: ASSPRQGSSGNTIY

V gene: TRBV7-9
J gene: TRBJ2-1
CDR3 protein: ASSSQIRSTSGRMTL

V gene: TRBV2
J gene: TRBJ1-1
CDR3 protein: ASSALQGYTEAF

V gene: TRBV28
J gene: TRBJ2-7
CDR3 protein: ASSFKGVPFSYEQY

V gene: TRBV5-6
J gene: TRBJ2-3
CDR3 protein: ASSLGPASTDTQY

V gene: TRBV9
J gene: TRBJ1-2
CDR3 protein: ASSADTSLLRGYT

V gene: TRBV27
J gene: TRBJ1-2
CDR3 protein: ASSPRTGGSYGYT

V gene: TRBV27
J gene: TRBJ1-2
CDR3 protein: ASSLSRTSSDIYT

V gene: TRBV7-2
J gene: TRBJ2-4
CDR3 protein: ASSLDLFRGRKNIQY

V gene: TRBV28
J gene: TRBJ1-2
CDR3 protein: ASSPTGYGYT

V gene: TRBV28
J gene: TRBJ1-2
CDR3 protein: ASSWGWDSDGYT

V gene: TRBV7-6
J gene: TRBJ1-2
CDR3 protein: ASSFDSNYGYT

V gene: TRBV6-5
J gene: TRBJ1-4
CDR3 protein: ASSYEGGWF

V gene: TRBV2
J gene: TRBJ1-3
CDR3 protein: ASSHDGVSGNTIY

V gene: TRBV2
J gene: TRBJ2-1
CDR3 protein: ASGKEGGGLGQF

V gene: TRBV9
J gene: TRBJ2-1
CDR3 protein: ASSVSQGPEIYEQF

V gene: TRBV6-1
J gene: TRBJ2-7
CDR3 protein: ASTRDRTLGEQY

V gene: TRBV27
J gene: TRBJ1-3
CDR3 protein: ASSKGHSGNTIY

V gene: TRBV28
J gene: TRBJ2-7
CDR3 protein: APYRLPGILLHHEQY